This T cell receptor beta chain was sequenced in a study of human T cells and chemical hapten exposure. The study used a library that attached unique molecular identifiers to individual cDNA molecules. MiXCR, run by TCRdb on the RACE reads, gives a single entry per CDR3 protein. The table includes roughly 380,000 distinct CDR3 sequences, 4.5% to 5.5% detected once. The CDR3 has 12 amino acids. Trimming shortened V by 4 bases and J by 3 bases, and 7 bases separated the two germline ends. CDR1 and CDR2 (germline): SQVTM, ANQGSEA. The sample's time point: pre-sensitization, week 0. The treatment: therapeutic diphenylcyclopropenone sensitization with weekly scalp DPC.

Here the sequenced sample was whole blood, taken in connection with sensitization to the hapten diphenylcyclopropenone (DPC). The chain joins TRBV29-1 to TRBJ1-5; no clear D gene. The receptor was derived from a woman aged 50 to 60 with alopecia areata. Some clones in this sample may be carry-over from other donors' samples. The CDR3 reads CSVVVDNQPQHF. In DNA form, the CDR3 reads TGCAGCGTTGTGGTTGACAATCAGCCCCAGCATTTT.